This passage covers 9 T cell receptor beta chains from one sample sequenced in a study of shared clonotypes between healthy human individuals. The data were produced by immunoSEQ multiplex PCR, yet TCRdb's version contains in-frame clones alone and is incomplete. This sample has 740,000 or so clones; approximately 73% occur once, and the top ten carry under 2%. The sample consisted of memory CD4+ T cells sorted from blood. The subset here: CD45RA-negative fraction. The receptors originated from a woman aged 25 to 45 in good health.

The chain joins TRBV30 to TRBJ2-7; a possible D gene is TRBD1 (5 bases). Germline V gene lookup returns CDR1 GTSNPN and CDR2 SVGIG (reference sequence). The CDR3 runs to 12 residues. V lost 6 bases to trimming and J lost 5 bases, with 14 bases between them. The DNA for the CDR3 is TGTGCCTGTTCAGGCAGGGCGGACGAGCAGTACTTC. It translates to CACSGRADEQYF. The full variable domain, rest sourced from reference TRBV30 and TRBJ2-7, is SQTIHQWPATLVQPVGSPLSLECTVEGTSNPNLYWYRQAAGRGLQLLFYSVGIGQISSEVPQNLSASRPQDRQFILSSKKLLLSDSGFYLCACSGRADEQYFGPGTRLTVT.

The V call is TRBV10-3, the J call TRBJ1-5; D might be TRBD1 (5 bases). This CDR3 has 15 residues. Germline V lookup: CDR1 ENHRY, CDR2 SYGVKD. Trimming shortened V by 2 bases and J by 3 bases, and 11 bases separated the two germline ends. CDR3 loop: CAISEAGDYNQPQHF. In DNA form, the CDR3 reads TGTGCCATCAGTGAGGCCGGGGACTACAATCAGCCCCAGCATTTT.

This clone has a handful of counts. The sample contains more than one DNA sequence encoding this CDR3. This chain links TRBV2 with TRBJ2-2; D is uncertain. The CDR3 is made up of 14 amino acids. CDR1 SNHLY and CDR2 FYNNEI come from the germline V gene. Trimming stripped 6 bases from V and 0 bases from J, with 8 bases between. The CDR3 reads CASRGRTNTGELFF. In DNA, the CDR3 is TGTGCCAGCAGGGGCCGGACGAACACCGGGGAGCTGTTTTTT.

The chain uses TRBV5-4 and TRBJ1-1; 7 bases map to TRBD1. The CDR3 loop spans 14 amino acids. From germline, CDR1 is SGHNT and CDR2 YYREEE (reference sequence). Losses at the gene ends were 4 bases for V and 0 bases for J; bases not matched to a gene: 3. CDR3 sequence (DNA): TGTGCCAGCAGCCTACAGGGGATGAACACTGAAGCTTTCTTT. Amino acids: CASSLQGMNTEAFF.

The CDR3 coding sequence is TGTGCCAGCAGCTTCCGGCAGGATTCCTATGGCTACACCTTC. Translation gives CASSFRQDSYGYTF. This chain joins TRBV5-6 and TRBJ1-2; no firm D call. Germline V lookup: CDR1 SGHDT, CDR2 YYEEEE. This CDR3 spans 14 amino acids. V lost 2 bases and J lost 4, with 12 bases in between.

The chain recombines TRBV7-2 with TRBJ2-7, with unresolved D. CDR3 size: 13 residues. CDR1 SGHTA and CDR2 FQGNSA come from the germline V gene. Deletions cut 5 bases from V and 3 bases from J, with 11 bases between. The CDR3 loop reads CASSSRGYYEQYF. CDR3 bases: TGTGCCAGCAGCAGTCGCGGATACTACGAGCAGTACTTC.

The count of this clone is one. V gene TRBV30 combines with J gene TRBJ1-5; 8 bases fit TRBD1. The junction had 11 bases not matched to a gene; V was cut back by 8 bases and J by 5 bases. The CDR3 is 14 residues long. Germline CDR1 reads GTSNPN; CDR2 reads SVGIG (reference sequence). CDR3: CAADGQGQYQPQHF. CDR3 nucleotide sequence: TGTGCCGCAGACGGACAGGGCCAGTATCAGCCCCAGCATTTT. The full variable domain, with the rest looked up from reference TRBV30 and TRBJ1-5, is SQTIHQWPATLVQPVGSPLSLECTVEGTSNPNLYWYRQAAGRGLQLLFYSVGIGQISSEVPQNLSASRPQDRQFILSSKKLLLSDSGFYLCAADGQGQYQPQHFGDGTRLSIL.

The CDR3 nucleotides are TGTGCCAGCAGCCCAAGAGGGGGACAGGGTTCCTCTGGGGCCAACGTCCTGACTTTC. Amino acids: CASSPRGGQGSSGANVLTF. The gene calls are TRBV9 and TRBJ2-6; 9 bases match TRBD1. The CDR3 contains 19 residues. The V segment lost 4 bases and the J segment 0 bases; nucleotides outside the gene matches: 11. Looked up from germline, CDR1 is SGDLS and CDR2 is YYNGEE. Looking up the rest from reference TRBV9 and TRBJ2-6 gives the full variable domain: DSGVTQTPKHLITATGQRVTLRCSPRSGDLSVYWYQQSLDQGLQFLIQYYNGEERAKGNILERFSAQQFPDLHSELNLSSLELGDSALYFCASSPRGGQGSSGANVLTFGAGSRLTVL.

The chain is built from TRBV10-1 and TRBJ1-2; no clear D gene. V was pared by 6 bases and J by 5 bases, with 28 bases between. The CDR3 has 18 amino acids. Per the germline V gene, CDR1 is WNHNN and CDR2 is SYGVQD (reference sequence). The CDR3 reads CASSKSVLHLNLMYGYTF. The CDR3 region has the DNA TGCGCCAGCAGCAAGAGCGTTTTACATCTGAACTTAATGTATGGCTACACCTTC.